A single sample gave rise to the 27 T cell receptor beta chains below, sequenced in a study of T cell responses to AZD1222 COVID-19 vaccine. The protocol was immunoSEQ multiplex PCR, while the TCRdb copy is restricted to in-frame clones and leaves out a portion. Among 140,000 to 150,000 clones listed, 92% were seen once. The sample consisted of peripheral blood, taken 28 days after the second AZD1222 dose. These receptors came from an adult who received the AZD1222 COVID-19 vaccine.

The chain joins TRBV4-1 to TRBJ2-2; a possible D gene is TRBD2 (6 bases). Per germline, CDR1 MGHRA and CDR2 YSYEKL. V lost 5 bases, J lost 3 bases, and 13 bases lay in between. This CDR3 spans 15 amino acids. As DNA, the CDR3 is TGCGCCAGCAGCGCGGGGACGGGATACACCGGGGAGCTGTTTTTT. Encoded protein: CASSAGTGYTGELFF.

The chain couples TRBV7-9 to TRBJ2-1; no clear D. The germline gives CDR1 SEHNR, CDR2 FQNEAQ (reference sequence). Trimming stripped 5 bases from V and 9 bases from J, with 8 bases between. This CDR3 spans 11 amino acids. The CDR3 region is CASSPPPEQFF. The CDR3 DNA follows: TGTGCCAGCAGCCCTCCTCCTGAGCAGTTCTTC.

CDR3 loop: CASSEMWDHYGYTF. The DNA of the CDR3 is TGCGCCAGCAGTGAGATGTGGGACCACTATGGCTACACCTTC. This rearrangement joins TRBV10-2 to TRBJ1-2, with D maybe TRBD1 (5 bases). Trimming pared 2 bases from V and 3 bases from J, leaving 10 bases between. The CDR3 is 14 residues long. Germline-derived CDR1 and CDR2 are WSHSY and SAAADI.

This rearrangement joins TRBV19 to TRBJ2-5, with TRBD2 as a possible D gene (6 bases). In germline, CDR1 is LNHDA, CDR2 SQIVND (reference sequence). The CDR3 is 14 amino acids. Trimming cost V 5 bases and J 5 bases, with 15 bases left between them. The CDR3 nucleotides are TGTGCCAGTAGTTCCTCCTCCGGGGGTGAGACCCAGTACTTC. Translating gives CASSSSSGGETQYF. Supplemented by reference TRBV19 and TRBJ2-5, the full variable domain reads DGGITQSPKYLFRKEGQNVTLSCEQNLNHDAMYWYRQDPGQGLRLIYYSQIVNDFQKGDIAEGYSVSREKKESFPLTVTSAQKNPTAFYLCASSSSSGGETQYFGPGTRLLVL.

V gene TRBV7-2 combines with J gene TRBJ2-7; D perhaps matches TRBD2 (6 bases). V was pared by 3 bases and J by 2 bases, with 17 bases between. Germline V lookup: CDR1 SGHTA, CDR2 FQGNSA. CDR3 length: 16 residues. For the CDR3, the DNA is TGTGCCAGCAGCTTGCTCGGCGGGACTCGGGCCTACGAGCAGTACTTC. Amino acids: CASSLLGGTRAYEQYF.

This clone was detected only once. The CDR3, as DNA: TGTGCCAGCAGCTTTAGCTCCTACAATGAGCAGTTCTTC. Translating gives CASSFSSYNEQFF. This chain joins TRBV27 and TRBJ2-1; D not resolved. V dropped 6 bases and J dropped 0 bases, with 6 bases sitting between them. Per the germline V gene, CDR1 is MNHEY and CDR2 is SMNVEV (reference sequence). The CDR3 has 13 residues.

This chain connects TRBV7-8 to TRBJ1-2, with 7 bases lining up with TRBD1. The ends lost 5 bases at V and 4 bases at J; junction bases unmatched: 10. There are 15 residues in the CDR3. Per the germline V gene, CDR1 is SGHVS and CDR2 is FQNEAQ. The CDR3 coding sequence is TGTGCCAGCAGCAAATCGACAGGGTGGGCCTATGGCTACACCTTC. Its translation is CASSKSTGWAYGYTF.

The J gene is TRBJ1-1, the V gene TRBV5-5; D may be TRBD1 (5 bases). The CDR3 extends over 15 amino acids. The V gene lost 4 bases and the J gene lost 1 base, with 14 bases spanning the gap. CDR1 and CDR2 (germline): SGHKS, YYEKEE (reference sequence). In DNA, the CDR3 is TGTGCCAGCAGCCAATTGGGGACCACGAACACTGAAGCTTTCTTT. This sequence encodes CASSQLGTTNTEAFF.

The V call is TRBV3-1 (or the pseudogene TRBV3-2), the J call TRBJ1-6; 9 bases agree with TRBD1. There are 15 residues in the CDR3. Germline V gene data show CDR1 as LGHDT and CDR2 as YNNKEL (reference sequence). Trimming took 1 base from V and 12 from J; bases not matched to a gene: 7. CDR3 DNA: TGTGCCAGCAGCCAAGTGGGGACAGGGCTTGTACCCCTCCACTTT. The encoded protein is CASSQVGTGLVPLHF.

This clone appeared a single time. V usage is TRBV12-5 and J usage is TRBJ1-1, with D possibly matching TRBD1 (5 bases). The V end was cut by 6 bases, the J end by 0 bases, with 26 bases between. The CDR3 consists of 19 residues. Germline CDR1 LGHNT, CDR2 FRNRAP. The CDR3 spells CASGTTRDGNLDMNTEAFF. CDR3 DNA: TGTGCTAGTGGCACGACCAGGGACGGAAACTTGGACATGAACACTGAAGCTTTCTTT.

This rearrangement joins TRBV19 to TRBJ1-5; D is unresolved. The CDR3 contains 15 residues. V lost 0 bases, J lost 10 bases, and 16 bases lay in between. Germline CDR1 reads LNHDA; CDR2 reads SQIVND (reference sequence). The CDR3 loop reads CASSIDREGQTPQHF. The DNA of the CDR3 is TGTGCCAGTAGTATAGATCGTGAAGGTCAAACTCCCCAGCATTTT.

The rearrangement joins TRBV19 to TRBJ1-6; D gene unclear. This CDR3 is built from 13 residues. Germline loops: CDR1 LNHDA, CDR2 SQIVND (reference sequence). The V gene lost 4 bases and the J gene lost 7 bases, with 8 bases spanning the gap. The CDR3: CASSNSPNSPLHF. In DNA, the CDR3 is TGTGCCAGTAGTAACAGCCCGAATTCACCCCTCCACTTT.

This clone was counted a single time. The chain links TRBV13 to TRBJ1-2; 7 bases are a match to TRBD1. J lost 8 bases, V lost 5 bases, and 14 bases had no gene match. The CDR3 is 15 residues long. The germline gives CDR1 PRHDT, CDR2 FYEKMQ (reference sequence). CDR3 DNA: TGTGCCAGCAGCGTCGCACAGGGGCACCCGTGGGGCTACACCTTC. It yields the protein CASSVAQGHPWGYTF.

V usage is TRBV9 and J usage is TRBJ1-1, with a possible D match to TRBD1 (5 bases). The CDR3 has 14 residues. Per the germline V gene, CDR1 is SGDLS and CDR2 is YYNGEE. The V end was cut by 0 bases, the J end by 5 bases, with 11 bases between. As DNA, the CDR3 is TGTGCCAGCAGCGTAGGGCCGGGGACTACTGAAGCTTTCTTT. Translating gives CASSVGPGTTEAFF.

The rearrangement links TRBV3-1 (or the pseudogene TRBV3-2) to TRBJ1-5; a possible D gene is TRBD1 (5 bases). The CDR3 consists of 16 residues. CDR1 is LGHDT and CDR2 is YNNKEL in the germline V gene (reference sequence). V shed 1 base and J shed 1 base, with 11 bases lying between them. Here the CDR3 DNA reads TGTGCCAGCAGCCAAGCCCCGGGACGGAGCAATCAGCCCCAGCATTTT. This codes for CASSQAPGRSNQPQHF.

The chain is built from TRBV29-1 and TRBJ2-3; 7 nucleotides match TRBD2. The V segment lost 3 bases and the J segment 4 bases; nucleotides outside the gene matches: 10. The CDR3 runs 15 residues. Germline V gene sequence: CDR1 SQVTM, CDR2 ANQGSEA. The CDR3 DNA sequence: TGCAGCGTTGAGGGGAGCGGGGTGGGCGCAGATACGCAGTATTTT. It is translated as CSVEGSGVGADTQYF.

The chain is built from TRBV7-8 and TRBJ2-2, with 9 bases fitting TRBD2. J was trimmed by 2 bases and V by 1 base; bases with no gene match: 5. Germline lookup yields CDR1 SGHVS and CDR2 FQNEAQ. CDR3 length: 17 residues. CDR3 region: CASSLGPAGGNTGELFF. The CDR3 DNA sequence: TGTGCCAGCAGCTTAGGGCCAGCGGGAGGTAACACCGGGGAGCTGTTTTTT.

The V call is TRBV29-1, the J call TRBJ1-1; TRBD1 aligns across 8 bases. Germline CDR1 is SQVTM and CDR2 is ANQGSEA. This CDR3 region has 13 residues. V lost 7 bases to trimming and J lost 1 base; unmatched junction nucleotides: 5. The CDR3, as DNA: TGCAGCGCCCACAGGGGGGGGAACACTGAAGCTTTCTTT. Protein product: CSAHRGGNTEAFF.

This rearrangement joins TRBV10-3 to TRBJ1-4; 8 bases align to TRBD1. V dropped 4 bases and J dropped 7; count of bases not matched to a gene: 8. CDR3 length: 15 residues. The V gene's germline CDR1 is ENHRY and CDR2 SYGVKD. This CDR3 reads CAISADRVRAEKLFF. DNA for the CDR3: TGTGCCATCAGTGCGGACAGGGTTAGAGCTGAAAAACTGTTTTTT.

V and J are TRBV4-3 and TRBJ1-1; D remains ambiguous. The CDR3 consists of 14 residues. Trimming removed 0 bases from V and 4 bases from J, with 9 bases in between. Germline V gene lookup returns CDR1 LGHNA and CDR2 YSLEER. The CDR3 DNA reads as TGCGCCAGCAGCCAAGAGTCTGGTAGCACTGAAGCTTTCTTT. Encoded protein: CASSQESGSTEAFF.

This chain links TRBV5-1 with TRBJ2-2; TRBD1 aligns across 8 bases. V lost 4 bases, J lost 6 bases, and 2 bases stayed unmatched. CDR1 is SGHRS and CDR2 is YFSETQ in the germline V gene. The CDR3 sequence is 13 residues long. The CDR3 bases are TGCGCCAGCAGCACAGGGGGATCCGGGGAGCTGTTTTTT. It translates to CASSTGGSGELFF.

The chain combines TRBV20-1 with TRBJ1-5; TRBD1 is a possible D gene (5 bases). CDR3 length: 16 residues. Germline V gene data show CDR1 as DFQATT and CDR2 as SNEGSKA (reference sequence). V dropped 3 bases and J dropped 1 base, with 16 bases sitting between them. The CDR3 DNA reads as TGCAGTGCTAGTAGGGGCAGTCCAGGGAGCAATCAGCCCCAGCATTTT. It yields the protein CSASRGSPGSNQPQHF.

This sequence joins TRBV7-2 and TRBJ2-1, with 9 positions matching TRBD2. CDR3 length: 16 residues. Germline loops: CDR1 SGHTA, CDR2 FQGNSA. The J segment lost 6 bases and the V segment lost 0 bases, leaving 6 bases of the junction unmatched. The CDR3 here is CASSLAYSGRINEQFF. In DNA, the CDR3 is TGTGCCAGCAGCTTAGCGTACAGCGGGAGGATCAATGAGCAGTTCTTC.

The chain recombines TRBV5-5 with TRBJ2-1, with 8 bases aligning to TRBD2. The trim removed 2 bases at V and 3 bases at J, leaving 4 bases unmatched. CDR3 length equals 15 residues. Germline assignment: CDR1 SGHKS and CDR2 YYEKEE (reference sequence). CDR3 in amino acids: CASSFERESYNEQFF. In DNA form, the CDR3 reads TGTGCCAGCAGCTTCGAGCGGGAGAGCTACAATGAGCAGTTCTTC.

V gene TRBV7-2 combines with J gene TRBJ1-2; D is possibly TRBD1 (5 bases). This CDR3 contains 13 residues. Trimming removed 2 bases from V and 3 bases from J, with 7 bases in between. CDR1 is SGHTA and CDR2 is FQGNSA in the germline V gene. The DNA for the CDR3 is TGTGCCAGCAGCTTAATGGGGGACTATGGCTACACCTTC. Protein: CASSLMGDYGYTF.

The genes are TRBV7-9 and TRBJ1-1, with a weak D call TRBD1 (6 bases). The V end was cut by 5 bases, the J end by 1 base, with 14 bases between. This CDR3 comprises 15 residues. Germline V gives CDR1 SEHNR, CDR2 FQNEAQ (reference sequence). CDR3: CASSILQGKNTEAFF. CDR3 in DNA: TGTGCCAGCAGCATTTTACAGGGAAAGAACACTGAAGCTTTCTTT.

The chain couples TRBV11-2 to TRBJ1-6; D unresolved. Germline CDR1 SGHAT, CDR2 FQNNGV. Between the trimmed V and J ends, which lost 0 bases and 6 bases, there was a span of 9 bases. The CDR3 contains 15 residues. CDR3 sequence reads: CASSLEAQLNSPLHF. The CDR3 bases are TGTGCCAGCAGCTTAGAAGCACAGCTTAATTCACCCCTCCACTTT. Variable domain in full (rest from reference TRBV11-2 and TRBJ1-6): EAGVAQSPRYKIIEKRQSVAFWCNPISGHATLYWYQQILGQGPKLLIQFQNNGVVDDSQLPKDRFSAERLKGVDSTLKIQPAKLEDSAVYLCASSLEAQLNSPLHFGNGTRLTVT.